Many counts were recorded for the clone carrying this T cell receptor (beta chain). Its target is unknown. A single record per CDR3 protein comes from TCRdb applying MiXCR to the 5' RACE reads. Of approximately 700,000 distinct CDR3 sequences listed, 6% to 6.5% are singletons. This sample was included in a study of identical twins. Study results and limitations: Among beta out-of-frame sequences, excess sharing between twins appeared weaker. An excess of low generation probability was shown by twin-shared out-of-frame alpha sequences. The authors drew conclusions from cross-sectional statistical analysis rather than following the same donors.

The CDR3 has 12 amino acids. Deletions cut 7 bases from V and 1 base from J, with 9 bases between. Per the germline V gene, CDR1 is DFQATT and CDR2 is SNEGSKA (reference sequence). The sample taken for sequencing was naive T cells sorted from blood. The chain couples TRBV20-1 to TRBJ2-3; D possibly corresponds to TRBD1 (6 bases). The TCR sequence derives from a man aged 18 to 29 in good health. The CDR3 here is CSGGGGTDTQYF. Here the CDR3 DNA reads TGCAGTGGAGGGGGTGGCACAGATACGCAGTATTTT.